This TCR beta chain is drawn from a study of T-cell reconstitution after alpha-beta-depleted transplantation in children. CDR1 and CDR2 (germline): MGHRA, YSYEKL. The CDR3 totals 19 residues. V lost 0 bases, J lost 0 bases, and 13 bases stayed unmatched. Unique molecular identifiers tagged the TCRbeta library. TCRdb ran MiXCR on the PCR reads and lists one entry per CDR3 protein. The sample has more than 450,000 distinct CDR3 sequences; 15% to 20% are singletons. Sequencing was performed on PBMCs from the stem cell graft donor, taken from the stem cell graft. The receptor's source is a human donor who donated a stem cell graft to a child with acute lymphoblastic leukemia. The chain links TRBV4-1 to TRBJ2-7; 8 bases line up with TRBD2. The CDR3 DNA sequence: TGCGCCAGCAGCCAAGATCGAACGACGACTAGCGATTTCTCCTACGAGCAGTACTTC. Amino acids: CASSQDRTTTSDFSYEQYF.